A selection of T cell receptor beta chains follows, all from one sample in a study of control samples from healthy donors and cancer patients. Using immunoSEQ multiplex PCR, the repertoire was profiled, and TCRdb retains in-frame clones only, with some absent. Counted here are approximately 70,000 clones, 75% to 90% occurring once; the ten biggest clones make up around 16%. Sequencing was carried out using blood. These receptor sequences come from a man between 45 and 60 years old in good health. Both conserved end residues are part of each CDR3. Each record gives: D gene, CDR3 length, J gene, V gene, clone size, CDR3 DNA, CDR3 protein. The D gene is left open where the match is weak. A row's size may be missing; if present it is once, few, many or a size class.

D gene: .
CDR3 length: 16
J gene: TRBJ1-4
V gene: TRBV5-1
clone size: .
CDR3 DNA: TGCGCCAGCAGCTTGGGGCAGGGATCAACTAATGAAAAACTGTTTTTT
CDR3 protein: CASSLGQGSTNEKLFF

D gene: .
CDR3 length: 13
J gene: TRBJ1-2
V gene: TRBV14
clone size: .
CDR3 DNA: TGTGCCAGCAGCCTTGAGGGACGGGCCGGTGGCACCTTC
CDR3 protein: CASSLEGRAGGTF

D gene: .
CDR3 length: 15
J gene: TRBJ2-1
V gene: TRBV20-1
clone size: .
CDR3 DNA: TGCAGTGCTAGTATGGGACATTCCTCCTACAATGAGCAGTTCTTC
CDR3 protein: CSASMGHSSYNEQFF

D gene: .
CDR3 length: 15
J gene: TRBJ2-7
V gene: TRBV7-9
clone size: few
CDR3 DNA: TGTGCCAGCAGCTTAATGGGGGTAGCAGGTTACGAGCAGTACTTC
CDR3 protein: CASSLMGVAGYEQYF

D gene: .
CDR3 length: 14
J gene: TRBJ2-3
V gene: TRBV6-4
clone size: .
CDR3 DNA: TGTGCCAGCAGTCCGACTTCTAGCACAGATACGCAGTATTTT
CDR3 protein: CASSPTSSTDTQYF

D gene: .
CDR3 length: 11
J gene: TRBJ2-5
V gene: TRBV19
clone size: .
CDR3 DNA: TGTGCCAGTGGACTGCCGGAGACCCAGTACTTC
CDR3 protein: CASGLPETQYF

D gene: .
CDR3 length: 13
J gene: TRBJ2-1
V gene: TRBV27
clone size: .
CDR3 DNA: TGTGCCAGCAGTTTTAACTACCACAATGAGCAGTTCTTC
CDR3 protein: CASSFNYHNEQFF

D gene: .
CDR3 length: 15
J gene: TRBJ1-1
V gene: TRBV6-5
clone size: once
CDR3 DNA: TGTGCCAGCAGTTACTCAAATTGGGCCAACACTGAAGCTTTCTTT
CDR3 protein: CASSYSNWANTEAFF

D gene: .
CDR3 length: 14
J gene: TRBJ2-2
V gene: TRBV5-1
clone size: .
CDR3 DNA: TGCGCCAGCAGCTTGAACTTTGGTTCCGGGGAGCTGTTTTTT
CDR3 protein: CASSLNFGSGELFF

D gene: TRBD2
CDR3 length: 16
J gene: TRBJ2-3
V gene: TRBV24-1
clone size: few
CDR3 DNA: TGTGCCACCAGTGATCATGGGACTAGCCGGCCCGATACGCAGTATTTT
CDR3 protein: CATSDHGTSRPDTQYF

D gene: .
CDR3 length: 15
J gene: TRBJ1-3
V gene: TRBV9
clone size: .
CDR3 DNA: TGTGCCAGCAGCGTGACAGGTCAGCCTGGAAACACCATATATTTT
CDR3 protein: CASSVTGQPGNTIYF

D gene: .
CDR3 length: 13
J gene: TRBJ2-1
V gene: TRBV4-3
clone size: few
CDR3 DNA: TGCGCCAGCAGCCAAGAGGCTAACAATGAGCAGTTCTTC
CDR3 protein: CASSQEANNEQFF

D gene: .
CDR3 length: 11
J gene: TRBJ2-3
V gene: TRBV29-1
clone size: .
CDR3 DNA: TGCAGCGCCGGAGGGCGAGATACGCAGTATTTT
CDR3 protein: CSAGGRDTQYF

D gene: .
CDR3 length: 13
J gene: TRBJ1-6
V gene: TRBV6-5
clone size: few
CDR3 DNA: TGTGCCAGCAGGTCAGAGATCTCAACACCCCTCCACTTT
CDR3 protein: CASRSEISTPLHF

D gene: TRBD2
CDR3 length: 15
J gene: TRBJ2-3
V gene: TRBV9
clone size: .
CDR3 DNA: TGTGCCAGCAGCGCGTTTAGCGGGAACACAGATACGCAGTATTTT
CDR3 protein: CASSAFSGNTDTQYF

D gene: .
CDR3 length: 15
J gene: TRBJ2-3
V gene: TRBV9
clone size: .
CDR3 DNA: TGTGCCAGCAGCGTAGGAGGAGGTAGCACAGATACGCAGTATTTT
CDR3 protein: CASSVGGGSTDTQYF

D gene: .
CDR3 length: 14
J gene: TRBJ1-4
V gene: TRBV5-8
clone size: .
CDR3 DNA: TGTGCCAGCAGAAAATGGGACGGTAATGAAAAACTGTTTTTT
CDR3 protein: CASRKWDGNEKLFF

D gene: .
CDR3 length: 19
J gene: TRBJ2-1
V gene: TRBV6-1
clone size: few
CDR3 DNA: TGTGCCAGCAGTGAAAACGGCGGGCCTGAGATTGTGTCCTACAATGAGCAGTTCTTC
CDR3 protein: CASSENGGPEIVSYNEQFF

D gene: TRBD2
CDR3 length: 13
J gene: TRBJ2-3
V gene: TRBV9
clone size: .
CDR3 DNA: TGTGCCAGCAGCGCGGGACTATCAGATACGCAGTATTTT
CDR3 protein: CASSAGLSDTQYF

D gene: TRBD1
CDR3 length: 15
J gene: TRBJ2-1
V gene: TRBV3-1/TRBV3-2
clone size: few
CDR3 DNA: TGTGCCAGCAGCTCGGGAACAGGGGGTTACAATGAGCAGTTCTTC
CDR3 protein: CASSSGTGGYNEQFF

D gene: .
CDR3 length: 14
J gene: TRBJ1-4
V gene: TRBV5-1
clone size: .
CDR3 DNA: TGCGCCAGCAGAGATGGGGGGCTCGGGGAAAAACTGTTTTTT
CDR3 protein: CASRDGGLGEKLFF

D gene: TRBD2
CDR3 length: 17
J gene: TRBJ2-3
V gene: TRBV2
clone size: .
CDR3 DNA: TGTGCCAGCAAACCGCCGGGGGCGGGAGGGATGCCAGATACGCAGTATTTT
CDR3 protein: CASKPPGAGGMPDTQYF

D gene: .
CDR3 length: 15
J gene: TRBJ1-4
V gene: TRBV9
clone size: .
CDR3 DNA: TGTGCCAGCAGCCCCCGGGGGGAGGAGGATGAAAAACTGTTTTTT
CDR3 protein: CASSPRGEEDEKLFF

D gene: TRBD1
CDR3 length: 14
J gene: TRBJ1-5
V gene: TRBV2
clone size: .
CDR3 DNA: TGTGCCAGCAGCGACAGGGGTGCCAATCAGCCCCAGCATTTT
CDR3 protein: CASSDRGANQPQHF

D gene: TRBD1
CDR3 length: 17
J gene: TRBJ2-3
V gene: TRBV14
clone size: .
CDR3 DNA: TGTGCCAGCAGCCAAGATATTATCGGGACAGGCACAGATACGCAGTATTTT
CDR3 protein: CASSQDIIGTGTDTQYF

D gene: .
CDR3 length: 14
J gene: TRBJ1-1
V gene: TRBV14
clone size: .
CDR3 DNA: TGTGCCAGCAGCCAGCCCTCGATGAACACTGAAGCTTTCTTT
CDR3 protein: CASSQPSMNTEAFF

D gene: .
CDR3 length: 15
J gene: TRBJ2-2
V gene: TRBV19
clone size: once
CDR3 DNA: TGTGCCAGTAGTTCACAGGGTTGGAACACCGGGGAGCTGTTTTTT
CDR3 protein: CASSSQGWNTGELFF

D gene: TRBD1
CDR3 length: 15
J gene: TRBJ2-2
V gene: TRBV5-1
clone size: few
CDR3 DNA: TGCGCCAGCAGCGGACGGACAGGGAACACCGGGGAGCTGTTTTTT
CDR3 protein: CASSGRTGNTGELFF

D gene: TRBD2
CDR3 length: 16
J gene: TRBJ2-5
V gene: TRBV18
clone size: .
CDR3 DNA: TGTGCCAGCTCACCACCTAGCGGGAGATCCTGGGAGACCCAGTACTTC
CDR3 protein: CASSPPSGRSWETQYF

D gene: .
CDR3 length: 14
J gene: TRBJ1-1
V gene: TRBV7-9
clone size: .
CDR3 DNA: TGTGCCAGCAGCTGGGGTGGTCGAGGAACTGAAGCTTTCTTT
CDR3 protein: CASSWGGRGTEAFF

D gene: TRBD2
CDR3 length: 16
J gene: TRBJ2-3
V gene: TRBV9
clone size: .
CDR3 DNA: TGTGCCAGCAGCGTAGGGGCGGGAGGGTGGACAGATACGCAGTATTTT
CDR3 protein: CASSVGAGGWTDTQYF

D gene: TRBD2
CDR3 length: 16
J gene: TRBJ2-2
V gene: TRBV5-4
clone size: .
CDR3 DNA: TGTGCCAGCAGCTTGGTCGCGGGAGGGATCCCCGGGGAGCTGTTTTTT
CDR3 protein: CASSLVAGGIPGELFF

D gene: TRBD2
CDR3 length: 17
J gene: TRBJ2-7
V gene: TRBV7-2
clone size: .
CDR3 DNA: TGTGCCAGCAGCTTAGCAATAGCGGGCCTCAGCTCCTACGAGCAGTACTTC
CDR3 protein: CASSLAIAGLSSYEQYF

D gene: .
CDR3 length: 13
J gene: TRBJ2-2
V gene: TRBV6-5
clone size: .
CDR3 DNA: TGTGCCAGCAGTTTATTGGGAATCGGGGAGCTGTTTTTT
CDR3 protein: CASSLLGIGELFF

D gene: TRBD2
CDR3 length: 16
J gene: TRBJ2-3
V gene: TRBV4-3
clone size: .
CDR3 DNA: TGCGCCAGCAGCCAAAGGGCGGGAGGACCAGCAGATACGCAGTATTTT
CDR3 protein: CASSQRAGGPADTQYF

D gene: .
CDR3 length: 12
J gene: TRBJ2-5
V gene: TRBV24-1
clone size: .
CDR3 DNA: TGTGCCACCAGCTCAGGGGGGCAGACCCAGTACTTC
CDR3 protein: CATSSGGQTQYF

D gene: .
CDR3 length: 13
J gene: TRBJ1-3
V gene: TRBV9
clone size: .
CDR3 DNA: TGTGCCAGCAGCGGGAACTCTGGAAACACCATATATTTT
CDR3 protein: CASSGNSGNTIYF

D gene: .
CDR3 length: 11
J gene: TRBJ1-1
V gene: TRBV12-3/TRBV12-4
clone size: once
CDR3 DNA: TGTGCCAGCAGTTTTCGGGGTGAAGCTTTCTTT
CDR3 protein: CASSFRGEAFF

D gene: .
CDR3 length: 16
J gene: TRBJ2-7
V gene: TRBV5-1
clone size: once
CDR3 DNA: TGCGCCAGCAGCTTGGAGGGGGGGCCCTACTTCTACGAGCAGTACTTC
CDR3 protein: CASSLEGGPYFYEQYF

D gene: .
CDR3 length: 14
J gene: TRBJ2-2
V gene: TRBV9
clone size: .
CDR3 DNA: TGTGCCAGCAGCGTAGTCAGCCAATCCGGGGAGCTGTTTTTT
CDR3 protein: CASSVVSQSGELFF

D gene: TRBD2
CDR3 length: 18
J gene: TRBJ2-5
V gene: TRBV3-1/TRBV3-2
clone size: .
CDR3 DNA: TGTGCCAGCAGCCTTCGACTAGCGGGAGCCTCCTCAGGGGAGACCCAGTACTTC
CDR3 protein: CASSLRLAGASSGETQYF

D gene: TRBD2
CDR3 length: 18
J gene: TRBJ2-1
V gene: TRBV7-2
clone size: .
CDR3 DNA: TGTGCCAGCAGCTTAGTATCCGGGTCTAGCGGAGCCTACAATGAGCAGTTCTTC
CDR3 protein: CASSLVSGSSGAYNEQFF

D gene: .
CDR3 length: 14
J gene: TRBJ1-5
V gene: TRBV3-1/TRBV3-2
clone size: .
CDR3 DNA: TGTGCCAGCAGCCAAGATCGGAGCAATCAGCCCCAGCATTTT
CDR3 protein: CASSQDRSNQPQHF

D gene: .
CDR3 length: 15
J gene: TRBJ1-1
V gene: TRBV4-2
clone size: .
CDR3 DNA: TGTGCCAGCAGCCCGCGGATAGGGGCGAACACTGAAGCTTTCTTT
CDR3 protein: CASSPRIGANTEAFF

D gene: .
CDR3 length: 14
J gene: TRBJ1-6
V gene: TRBV7-2
clone size: .
CDR3 DNA: TGTGCCAGCAGCTTAGGACCGAGTAATTCACCCCTCCACTTT
CDR3 protein: CASSLGPSNSPLHF

D gene: .
CDR3 length: 13
J gene: TRBJ1-4
V gene: TRBV2
clone size: .
CDR3 DNA: TGTGCCAGCAGTGGACAGAGACATGAAAAACTGTTTTTT
CDR3 protein: CASSGQRHEKLFF

D gene: .
CDR3 length: 15
J gene: TRBJ2-1
V gene: TRBV6-5
clone size: .
CDR3 DNA: TGTGCCAGCAGACCGGACGGGGGCTCCTACAATGAGCAGTTCTTC
CDR3 protein: CASRPDGGSYNEQFF

D gene: .
CDR3 length: 16
J gene: TRBJ1-5
V gene: TRBV11-2
clone size: .
CDR3 DNA: TGTGCCAGCAGCTCGGGACTGACTTATAGCAATCAGCCCCAGCATTTT
CDR3 protein: CASSSGLTYSNQPQHF

D gene: TRBD2
CDR3 length: 16
J gene: TRBJ2-1
V gene: TRBV15
clone size: .
CDR3 DNA: TGTGCCACCAGCAGAGTGAGAGCGGGAGCCGACAATGAGCAGTTCTTC
CDR3 protein: CATSRVRAGADNEQFF

D gene: .
CDR3 length: 13
J gene: TRBJ2-3
V gene: TRBV29-1
clone size: .
CDR3 DNA: TGCAGCGTTGATGGGCAGGGGACAGATACGCAGTATTTT
CDR3 protein: CSVDGQGTDTQYF